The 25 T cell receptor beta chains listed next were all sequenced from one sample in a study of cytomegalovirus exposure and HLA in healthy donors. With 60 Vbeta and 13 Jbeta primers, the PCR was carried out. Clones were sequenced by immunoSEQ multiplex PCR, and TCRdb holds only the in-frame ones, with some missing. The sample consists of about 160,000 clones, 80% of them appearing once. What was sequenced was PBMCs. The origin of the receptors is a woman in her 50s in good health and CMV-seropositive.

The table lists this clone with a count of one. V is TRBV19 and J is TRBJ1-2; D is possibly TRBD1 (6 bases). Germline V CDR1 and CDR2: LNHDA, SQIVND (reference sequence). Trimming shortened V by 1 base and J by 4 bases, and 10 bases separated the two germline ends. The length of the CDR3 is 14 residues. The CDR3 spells CASSIGRQVYGYTF. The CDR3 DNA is TGTGCCAGTAGTATAGGTCGACAGGTCTATGGCTACACCTTC.

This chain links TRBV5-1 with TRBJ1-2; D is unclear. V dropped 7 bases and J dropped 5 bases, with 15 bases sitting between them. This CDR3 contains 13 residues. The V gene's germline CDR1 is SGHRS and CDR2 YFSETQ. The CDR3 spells CASGYEGEYGYTF. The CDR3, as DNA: TGCGCCAGCGGGTACGAGGGTGAATATGGCTACACCTTC.

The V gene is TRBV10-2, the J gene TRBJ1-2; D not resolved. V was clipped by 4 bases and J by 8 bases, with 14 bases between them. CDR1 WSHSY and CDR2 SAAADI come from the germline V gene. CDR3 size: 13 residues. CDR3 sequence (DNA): TGCGCCAGCAGTGGACTGCGCGGGAGCGGCTACACCTTC. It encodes CASSGLRGSGYTF.

This CDR3 is CASTSPGQGEQYF. The CDR3 nucleotides are TGTGCCAGCACATCCCCCGGACAGGGCGAGCAGTACTTC. The J gene is TRBJ2-7, the V gene TRBV18; 8 nucleotides line up with TRBD1. With 8 bases clipped from V and 6 bases from J, the junction kept 9 bases outside the gene matches. Germline CDR1 reads KGHSH; CDR2 reads LQKENI. The CDR3 is made up of 13 amino acids.

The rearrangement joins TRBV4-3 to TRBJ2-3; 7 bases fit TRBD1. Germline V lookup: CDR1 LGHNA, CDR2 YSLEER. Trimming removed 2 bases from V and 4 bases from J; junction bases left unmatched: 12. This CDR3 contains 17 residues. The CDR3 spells CASSQPRGDRVPDTQYF. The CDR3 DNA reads TGCGCCAGCAGCCAACCCCGTGGAGACAGGGTCCCAGATACGCAGTATTTT.

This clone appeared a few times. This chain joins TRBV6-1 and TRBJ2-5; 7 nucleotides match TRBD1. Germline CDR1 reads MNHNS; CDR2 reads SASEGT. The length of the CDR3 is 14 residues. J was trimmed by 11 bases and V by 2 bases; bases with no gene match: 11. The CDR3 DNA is TGTGCCAGCAGTGAATCCGGGACAGCTTTTTTGCAGTACTTC. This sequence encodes CASSESGTAFLQYF.

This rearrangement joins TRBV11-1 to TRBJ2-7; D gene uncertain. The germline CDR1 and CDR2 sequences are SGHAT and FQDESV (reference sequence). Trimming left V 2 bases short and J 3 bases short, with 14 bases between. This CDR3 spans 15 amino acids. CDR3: CASSLSQAYGYEQYF. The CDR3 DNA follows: TGTGCCAGCAGCTTAAGTCAGGCCTACGGCTACGAGCAGTACTTC.

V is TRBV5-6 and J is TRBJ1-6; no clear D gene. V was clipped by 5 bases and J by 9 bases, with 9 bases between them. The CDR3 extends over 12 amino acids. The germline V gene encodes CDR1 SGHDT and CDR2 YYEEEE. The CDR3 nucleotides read TGTGCCAGCAGTAGCCTTACTTCACCCCTCCACTTT. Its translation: CASSSLTSPLHF.

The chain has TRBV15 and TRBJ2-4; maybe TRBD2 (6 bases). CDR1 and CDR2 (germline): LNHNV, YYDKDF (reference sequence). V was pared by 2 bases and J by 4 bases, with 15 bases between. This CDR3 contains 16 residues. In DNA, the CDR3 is TGTGCCACCAGCAGAAACGCCGGAGGGGCGAAAAACATTCAGTACTTC. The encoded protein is CATSRNAGGAKNIQYF. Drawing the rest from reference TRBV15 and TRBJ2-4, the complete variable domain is DAMVIQNPRYQVTQFGKPVTLSCSQTLNHNVMYWYQQKSSQAPKLLFHYYDKDFNNEADTPDNFQSRRPNTSFCFLDIRSPGLGDTAMYLCATSRNAGGAKNIQYFGAGTRLSVL.

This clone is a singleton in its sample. The CDR3 spells CASSLKSRTYEQYF. In DNA form, the CDR3 reads TGTGCCAGCAGCTTGAAGTCGCGGACCTACGAGCAGTACTTC. The rearrangement uses TRBV5-4 and TRBJ2-7; D not resolved. V lost 1 base and J lost 2, with 10 bases in between. CDR1 and CDR2 (germline): SGHNT, YYREEE (reference sequence). This CDR3 is 14 amino acids long.

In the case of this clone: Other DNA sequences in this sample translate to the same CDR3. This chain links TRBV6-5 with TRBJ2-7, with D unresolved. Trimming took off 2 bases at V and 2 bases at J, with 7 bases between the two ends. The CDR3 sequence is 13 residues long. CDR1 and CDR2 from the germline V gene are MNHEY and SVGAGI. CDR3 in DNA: TGTGCCAGCAGTTACCCAGGCACCTACGAGCAGTACTTC. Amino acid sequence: CASSYPGTYEQYF.

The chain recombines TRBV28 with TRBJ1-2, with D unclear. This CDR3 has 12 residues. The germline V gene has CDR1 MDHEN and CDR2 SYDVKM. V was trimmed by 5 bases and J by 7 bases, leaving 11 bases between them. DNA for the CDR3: TGTGCCAGCAGTCTTGGCCCCCGTGGCTACACCTTC. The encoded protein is CASSLGPRGYTF.

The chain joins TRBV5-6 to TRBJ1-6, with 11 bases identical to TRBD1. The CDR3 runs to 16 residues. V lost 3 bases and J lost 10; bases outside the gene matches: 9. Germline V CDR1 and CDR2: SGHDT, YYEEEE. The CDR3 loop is CASSSRTGGRYSPLHF. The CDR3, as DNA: TGTGCCAGCAGCTCCCGGACAGGGGGCAGATACTCACCCCTCCACTTT. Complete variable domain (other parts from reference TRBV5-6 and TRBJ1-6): DAGVTQSPTHLIKTRGQQVTLRCSPKSGHDTVSWYQQALGQGPQFIFQYYEEEERQRGNFPDRFSGHQFPNYSSELNVNALLLGDSALYLCASSSRTGGRYSPLHFGNGTRLTVT.

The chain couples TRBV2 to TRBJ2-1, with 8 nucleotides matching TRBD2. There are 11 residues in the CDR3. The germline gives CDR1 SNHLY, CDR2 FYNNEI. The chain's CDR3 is CTGSGGPEQFF. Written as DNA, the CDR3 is TGTACGGGGAGCGGGGGACCCGAGCAGTTCTTC.

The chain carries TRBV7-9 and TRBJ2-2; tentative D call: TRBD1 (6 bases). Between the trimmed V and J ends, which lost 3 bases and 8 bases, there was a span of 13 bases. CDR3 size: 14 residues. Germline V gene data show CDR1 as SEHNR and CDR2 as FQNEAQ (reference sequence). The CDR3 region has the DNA TGTGCCAGCAGCTTCTATCAGGGGCGAGGGGAGCTGTTTTTT. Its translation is CASSFYQGRGELFF. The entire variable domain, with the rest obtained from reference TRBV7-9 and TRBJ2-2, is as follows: DTGVSQNPRHKITKRGQNVTFRCDPISEHNRLYWYRQTLGQGPEFLTYFQNEAQLEKSRLLSDRFSAERPKGSFSTLEIQRTEQGDSAMYLCASSFYQGRGELFFGEGSRLTVL.

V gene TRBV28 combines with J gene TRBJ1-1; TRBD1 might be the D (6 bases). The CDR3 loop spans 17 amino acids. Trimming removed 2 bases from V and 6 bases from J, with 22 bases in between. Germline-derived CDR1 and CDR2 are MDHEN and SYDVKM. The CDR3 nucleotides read TGTGCCAGCAGTTTAATCGTCTTCGGGGGGCGCTTACCTGAAGCTTTCTTT. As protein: CASSLIVFGGRLPEAFF.

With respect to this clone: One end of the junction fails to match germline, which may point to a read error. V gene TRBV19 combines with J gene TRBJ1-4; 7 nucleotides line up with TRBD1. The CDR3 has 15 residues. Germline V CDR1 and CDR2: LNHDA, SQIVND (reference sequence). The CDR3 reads CASGDRNRGNVKLFF. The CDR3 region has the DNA TGTGCCAGTGGAGATCGAAACAGGGGAAATGTAAAACTGTTTTTT. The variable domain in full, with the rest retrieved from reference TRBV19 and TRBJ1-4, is DGGITQSPKYLFRKEGQNVTLSCEQNLNHDAMYWYRQDPGQGLRLIYYSQIVNDFQKGDIAEGYSVSREKKESFPLTVTSAQKNPTAFYLCASGDRNRGNVKLFFGSGTQLSVL.

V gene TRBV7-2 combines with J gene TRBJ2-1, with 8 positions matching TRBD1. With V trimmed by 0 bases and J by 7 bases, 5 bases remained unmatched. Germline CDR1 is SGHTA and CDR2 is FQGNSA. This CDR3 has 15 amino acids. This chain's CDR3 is CASSLARGLANEQFF. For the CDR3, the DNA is TGTGCCAGCAGCTTAGCCAGGGGGCTTGCTAATGAGCAGTTCTTC.

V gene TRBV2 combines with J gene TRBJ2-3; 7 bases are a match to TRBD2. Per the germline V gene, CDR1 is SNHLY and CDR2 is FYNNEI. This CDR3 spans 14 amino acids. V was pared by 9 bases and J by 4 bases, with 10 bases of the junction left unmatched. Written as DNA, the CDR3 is TGTGCCAGTCGAGGCGGGAGTATGTCAGATACGCAGTATTTT. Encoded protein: CASRGGSMSDTQYF.

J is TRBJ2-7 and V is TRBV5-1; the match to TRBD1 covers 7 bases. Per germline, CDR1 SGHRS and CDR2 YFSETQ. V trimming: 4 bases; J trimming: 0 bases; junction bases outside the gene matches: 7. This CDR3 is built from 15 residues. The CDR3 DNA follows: TGCGCCAGCAGCATCCAGACAGGGAGCTCCTACGAGCAGTACTTC. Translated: CASSIQTGSSYEQYF.

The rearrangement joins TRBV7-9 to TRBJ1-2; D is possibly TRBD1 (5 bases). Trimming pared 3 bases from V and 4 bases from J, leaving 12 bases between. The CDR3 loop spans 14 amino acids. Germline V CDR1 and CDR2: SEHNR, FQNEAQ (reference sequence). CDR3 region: CASSFGGVTYGYTF. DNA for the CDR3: TGTGCCAGCAGCTTCGGGGGTGTTACCTATGGCTACACCTTC.

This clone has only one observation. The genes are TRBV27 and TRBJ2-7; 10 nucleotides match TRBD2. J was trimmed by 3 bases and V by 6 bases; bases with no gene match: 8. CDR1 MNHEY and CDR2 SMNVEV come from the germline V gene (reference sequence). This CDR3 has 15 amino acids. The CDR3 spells CASRRERGGLYEQYF. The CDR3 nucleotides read TGTGCCAGCAGACGAGAGCGGGGGGGGCTCTACGAGCAGTACTTC.

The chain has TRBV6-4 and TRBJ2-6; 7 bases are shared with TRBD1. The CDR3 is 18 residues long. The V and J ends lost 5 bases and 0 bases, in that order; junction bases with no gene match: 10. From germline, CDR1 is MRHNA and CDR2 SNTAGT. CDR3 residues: CASSPRDSPRSGANVLTF. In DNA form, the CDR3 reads TGTGCCAGCAGTCCCCGGGACAGCCCGCGCTCTGGGGCCAACGTCCTGACTTTC.

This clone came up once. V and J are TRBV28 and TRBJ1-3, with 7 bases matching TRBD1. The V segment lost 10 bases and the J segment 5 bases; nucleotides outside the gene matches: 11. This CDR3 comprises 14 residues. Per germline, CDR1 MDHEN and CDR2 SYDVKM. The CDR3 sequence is CATLEGGARNTIYF. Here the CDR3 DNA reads TGTGCCACGCTCGAAGGGGGCGCCAGAAACACCATATATTTT.

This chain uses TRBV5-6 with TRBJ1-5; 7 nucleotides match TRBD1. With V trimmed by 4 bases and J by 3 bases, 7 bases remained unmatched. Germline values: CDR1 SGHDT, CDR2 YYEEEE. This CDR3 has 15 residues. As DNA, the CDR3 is TGTGCCAGCAGCACGGGACAGATACCCAATCAGCCCCAGCATTTT. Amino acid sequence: CASSTGQIPNQPQHF.